This paragraph reports one TCR beta chain. What it recognizes is unknown. Each of the donors was a healthy bone marrow donor. The data are from a study of cytomegalovirus exposure and HLA in healthy donors. General observations from the study: The study put 160 or so TCR beta chains on its list as cytomegalovirus-associated. Confirmation in vitro established that a few CMV-associated chains were specific for CMV antigens. Some V segments, including TRBV6-2 and TRBV6-3, were excluded as indistinguishable.

This CDR3 contains 14 residues. In germline, CDR1 is GTSNPN, CDR2 SVGIG (reference sequence). The V and J ends lost 3 bases and 8 bases, in that order; junction bases with no gene match: 7. The PCR made use of 60 Vbeta and 13 Jbeta primers. Here immunoSEQ multiplex PCR was the method, and the copy in TCRdb shows in-frame clones only, minus some. Among approximately 180,000 clones listed, around 82% were seen once. Sequences were obtained from PBMCs. This chain connects TRBV30 to TRBJ1-4, with TRBD1 matching over 9 bases. The clonotype originates from a woman in her fifties or sixties in good health and CMV-seropositive. CDR3 protein: CAWRGQGWNEKLFF. The DNA of the CDR3 is TGTGCCTGGAGGGGACAGGGATGGAACGAAAAACTGTTTTTT.